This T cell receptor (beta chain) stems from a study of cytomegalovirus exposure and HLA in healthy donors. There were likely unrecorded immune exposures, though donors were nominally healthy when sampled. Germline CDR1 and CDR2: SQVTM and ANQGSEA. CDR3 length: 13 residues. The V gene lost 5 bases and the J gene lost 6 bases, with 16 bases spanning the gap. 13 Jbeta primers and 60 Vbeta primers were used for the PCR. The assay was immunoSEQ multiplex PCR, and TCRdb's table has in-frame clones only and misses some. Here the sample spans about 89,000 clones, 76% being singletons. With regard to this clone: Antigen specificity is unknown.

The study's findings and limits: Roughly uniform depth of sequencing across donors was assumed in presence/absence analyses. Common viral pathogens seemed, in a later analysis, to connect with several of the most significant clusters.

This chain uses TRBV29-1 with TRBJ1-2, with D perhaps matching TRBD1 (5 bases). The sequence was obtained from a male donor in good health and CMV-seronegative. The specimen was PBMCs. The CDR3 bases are TGCAGCGTTTGGGGCTCAGGGATAAATGGCTACACCTTC. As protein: CSVWGSGINGYTF.